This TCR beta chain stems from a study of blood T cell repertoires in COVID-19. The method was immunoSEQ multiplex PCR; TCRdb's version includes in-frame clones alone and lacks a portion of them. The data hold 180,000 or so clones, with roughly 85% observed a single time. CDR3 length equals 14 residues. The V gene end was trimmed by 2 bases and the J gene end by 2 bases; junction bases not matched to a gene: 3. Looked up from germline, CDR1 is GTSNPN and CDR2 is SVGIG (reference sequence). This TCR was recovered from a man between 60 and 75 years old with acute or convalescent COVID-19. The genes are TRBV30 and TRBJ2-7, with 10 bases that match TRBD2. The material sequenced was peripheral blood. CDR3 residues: CAWSWTSGAYEQYF. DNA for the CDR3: TGTGCCTGGAGTTGGACTAGCGGAGCCTACGAGCAGTACTTC.